A selection of T cell receptor beta chains follows, all from one sample in a study of CD8 T cells in ankylosing spondylitis. TCRdb recomputed calls from the 5' RACE reads with MiXCR, one row per CDR3 protein. The data show under 550,000 distinct CDR3 sequences, about 25% seen once. Sequenced: blood, either unsorted or a sorted T cell fraction (not recorded which). The receptors were sampled from a male donor with ankylosing spondylitis. Each CDR3 is given with its conserved first and last residue. The D gene is left open where the match is weak. Where a row states a size, it is once, few, many or the class of an expanded clone; other rows omit it.

len,j_gene,v_gene,abundance,d_gene,CDR3nt,CDR3aa
14,TRBJ1-5,TRBV5-6,few,NA,TGTGCCAGCAGCTTGGGGCCAGGGGAGCAGCCCCAGCATTTT,CASSLGPGEQPQHF
16,TRBJ2-1,TRBV20-1,few,TRBD2,TGCAGTGCTAGAGCTTTAGCGGGAGGGCCCTACAATGAGCAGTTCTTC,CSARALAGGPYNEQFF
13,TRBJ1-2,TRBV12-3/TRBV12-4,few,NA,TGTGCCAGCAGTTTGAGAGGGGTCGGCGGCTACACCTTC,CASSLRGVGGYTF
18,TRBJ2-1,TRBV2,NA,TRBD2,TGTGCCAGCAGTGAACCAACTAGCGGGTCCGACTTTAGGAATGAGCAGTTCTTC,CASSEPTSGSDFRNEQFF
14,TRBJ2-5,TRBV7-8,NA,NA,TGTGCCAGCAGCCTACAAGGGAATAGAGAGACCCAGTACTTC,CASSLQGNRETQYF
15,TRBJ2-2,TRBV5-1,NA,TRBD1,TGCGCCAGCAGCAACCAAGGGACAGGAGTCGGGGAGCTGTTTTTT,CASSNQGTGVGELFF
15,TRBJ2-3,TRBV24-1,few,NA,TGTGCCACCAGTGAAACCCGGGACTTCACAGATACGCAGTATTTT,CATSETRDFTDTQYF
14,TRBJ2-1,TRBV20-1,few,NA,TGCAGTGCTATGGCGGACAGATCTTACAATGAGCAGTTCTTC,CSAMADRSYNEQFF
16,TRBJ2-3,TRBV2,NA,TRBD2,TGTGCCAGCAGTGAAGTTTCTAGCGGGAGAACAGATACGCAGTATTTT,CASSEVSSGRTDTQYF
15,TRBJ2-2,TRBV7-2,NA,NA,TGTGCCAGCATCCAATGGCCCGGTGGGGCCGGGGAGCTGTTTTTT,CASIQWPGGAGELFF
13,TRBJ2-7,TRBV3-1,NA,NA,TGTGCCAGCAGCCAAGAAGGGTCCTACGAGCAGTACTTC,CASSQEGSYEQYF
12,TRBJ2-5,TRBV10-2,NA,NA,TGCGCCAGCCAGACGGAGCAAGAGACCCAGTACTTC,CASQTEQETQYF
16,TRBJ2-6,TRBV5-1,NA,TRBD1,TGCGCCAGCAGCCTACAGGGGGCTTCTGGGGCCAACGTCCTGACTTTC,CASSLQGASGANVLTF
13,TRBJ2-7,TRBV3-1,few,NA,TGTGCCAGCAGCCAAGAACCAGGCTACGAGCAGTACTTC,CASSQEPGYEQYF
13,TRBJ1-4,TRBV29-1,few,TRBD1,TGCAGCGGCGGGACAGCGGCTAATGAAAAACTGTTTTTT,CSGGTAANEKLFF
15,TRBJ2-4,TRBV5-1,NA,NA,TGCGCCAGCAGCCTGGAAGGGAAAGCCAAAAACATTCAGTACTTC,CASSLEGKAKNIQYF
16,TRBJ2-2,TRBV12-3/TRBV12-4,NA,NA,TGTGCCAGCAGTTCTCGAGGGCCCTGGAACACCGGGGAGCTGTTTTTT,CASSSRGPWNTGELFF
14,TRBJ2-7,TRBV20-1,NA,NA,TGCAGTGCTAGGAGGCCAGGGGTAAGGTTCGAGCAGTACTTC,CSARRPGVRFEQYF
16,TRBJ2-2,TRBV20-1,NA,TRBD1,TGCAGTGCCAGGGCCAACAGGGGGCTAAGGACCGGGGAGCTGTTTTTT,CSARANRGLRTGELFF
16,TRBJ2-2,TRBV12-3/TRBV12-4,NA,NA,TGTGCCAGCAGTTTTCGCCTAAGCGGAGACACCGGGGAGCTGTTTTTT,CASSFRLSGDTGELFF
16,TRBJ2-5,TRBV5-1,NA,NA,TGCGCCAGCAGCTTGCAGGGGATGTTTAATGGAGAGACCCAGTACTTC,CASSLQGMFNGETQYF
14,TRBJ2-5,TRBV29-1,few,TRBD1,TGCAGCGGTAACCGGGACAGGGGGGGAGAGACCCAGTACTTC,CSGNRDRGGETQYF
15,TRBJ2-3,TRBV25-1,NA,TRBD1,TGTGCCAGCAGTGATCACAGGGGCCGAAAAGATACGCAGTATTTT,CASSDHRGRKDTQYF
15,TRBJ2-1,TRBV3-1,few,NA,TGTGCCAGCAGACCTGACAGTAGCTCCTACAATGAGCAGTTCTTC,CASRPDSSSYNEQFF
14,TRBJ1-5,TRBV10-3,few,NA,TGTGCCATCAGTGAGCTCGGAGAGGATCAGCCCCAGCATTTT,CAISELGEDQPQHF
17,TRBJ2-1,TRBV7-9,NA,TRBD2,TGTGCCAGCAGCTTCCGACTAGCGGGAGGCCTATACAATGAGCAGTTCTTC,CASSFRLAGGLYNEQFF
17,TRBJ1-5,TRBV24-1,few,TRBD1,TGTGCCACCAGTGAGGGACAGGGAGCAGTTAGCAATCAGCCCCAGCATTTT,CATSEGQGAVSNQPQHF
13,TRBJ2-7,TRBV27,few,NA,TGTGCCAGCAGTTTCTTGCATTTGGACGAGCAGTACTTC,CASSFLHLDEQYF
14,TRBJ1-1,TRBV7-9,few,NA,TGTGCCAGCAGCTTAATGAACGGAAACACTGAAGCTTTCTTT,CASSLMNGNTEAFF
15,TRBJ2-1,TRBV11-2,NA,TRBD2,TGTGCCAGCAGCTTTAGCGGGAGTTATCACAATGAGCAGTTCTTC,CASSFSGSYHNEQFF
15,TRBJ2-3,TRBV10-3,NA,NA,TGTTCCATCAGTGATAACAGGGTGGGGGCAGATACGCAGTATTTT,CSISDNRVGADTQYF
13,TRBJ2-7,TRBV3-1,few,NA,TGTGCCAGCAGCCCCTCGACGGACTACGAGCAGTACTTC,CASSPSTDYEQYF
14,TRBJ1-6,TRBV25-1,NA,NA,TGTGCCAGCAGTGACGACAGAGGGAATTCACCCCTCCACTTT,CASSDDRGNSPLHF
11,TRBJ2-2,TRBV29-1,few,NA,TGCAGCGTCACTATAACCGGGGAGCTGTTTTTT,CSVTITGELFF
13,TRBJ1-4,TRBV20-1,NA,NA,TGCAGTGCTGAAAACAGTACTAATGAAAAACTGTTTTTT,CSAENSTNEKLFF
14,TRBJ1-1,TRBV7-9,few,TRBD1,TGTGCCAGCAGCCCAAGGGACAGCTACACTGAAGCTTTCTTT,CASSPRDSYTEAFF
15,TRBJ2-2,TRBV5-1,NA,TRBD1,TGCGCCAGCAGCTTTGGACAGGAAGGGACCGGGGAGCTGTTTTTT,CASSFGQEGTGELFF
15,TRBJ2-2,TRBV5-1,once,NA,TGCGCCAGCAGCTTCCGGATCAGGGACACCGGGGAGCTGTTTTTT,CASSFRIRDTGELFF
14,TRBJ2-3,TRBV29-1,few,NA,TGCAGCGTTGAAGACCTACACCGGGGAGATACGCAGTATTTT,CSVEDLHRGDTQYF
15,TRBJ2-2,TRBV20-1,NA,NA,TGCAGTGCTAGAATCGTCGGACGGGGCACCGGGGAGCTGTTTTTT,CSARIVGRGTGELFF
15,TRBJ1-2,TRBV5-4,NA,TRBD1,TGTGCCAGCAGCCCGACCAGGGGGGTACCCTATGGCTACACCTTC,CASSPTRGVPYGYTF
13,TRBJ2-7,TRBV7-9,NA,NA,TGTGCCAGCAGCTTAAATCAGGGCTACGAGCAGTACTTC,CASSLNQGYEQYF
14,TRBJ1-1,TRBV12-3/TRBV12-4,NA,TRBD1,TGTGCCAGCAGCCGGGGACAGGGTGGGCCTGAAGCTTTCTTT,CASSRGQGGPEAFF
13,TRBJ2-3,TRBV20-1,NA,NA,TGCAGTGCCTCGGGACTTGGCCGAGATACGCAGTATTTT,CSASGLGRDTQYF
13,TRBJ1-1,TRBV5-6,NA,NA,TGTGCCAGCAGCTTGAGCGGAAACCTTGAAGCTTTCTTT,CASSLSGNLEAFF
17,TRBJ2-5,TRBV3-1,NA,TRBD1,TGTGCCAGCAGCCAAGCGAAGAGGGGGCCGCGTCGAGAGACCCAGTACTTC,CASSQAKRGPRRETQYF
15,TRBJ1-4,TRBV5-1,few,NA,TGCGCCAGCAGACCCGGGACAATAAGGGATGAAAAACTGTTTTTT,CASRPGTIRDEKLFF
14,TRBJ1-4,TRBV20-1,NA,NA,TGCAGTGCTAGGGGCGTCAGTTCCAATGAAAAACTGTTTTTT,CSARGVSSNEKLFF
14,TRBJ2-3,TRBV5-1,NA,NA,TGCGCCAGCAGCTTGGTGCAGATTACAGATACGCAGTATTTT,CASSLVQITDTQYF
16,TRBJ2-6,TRBV29-1,NA,NA,TGCAGCGTTGAATCAGACAGGCCGTCTGGGGCCAACGTCCTGACTTTC,CSVESDRPSGANVLTF
13,TRBJ1-1,TRBV3-1,NA,NA,TGTGCCAGCAGCCAAGAGGAGGGGCTTGAAGCTTTCTTT,CASSQEEGLEAFF
13,TRBJ2-1,TRBV11-3,NA,TRBD2,TGTGCCAGCAGCTCGGGAGGGGTACATGAGCAGTTCTTC,CASSSGGVHEQFF
15,TRBJ1-3,TRBV12-3/TRBV12-4,few,TRBD1,TGTGCCAGCACCCTGAACAGGGGAAGTGGAAACACCATATATTTT,CASTLNRGSGNTIYF
13,TRBJ2-1,TRBV7-9,many,NA,TGTGCCAGCACCCCGTCCTCCGACAATGAGCAGTTCTTC,CASTPSSDNEQFF
12,TRBJ2-1,TRBV30,NA,NA,TGTGCCTGGCAGTATTCCTACAATGAGCAGTTCTTC,CAWQYSYNEQFF
17,TRBJ1-5,TRBV12-3/TRBV12-4,NA,TRBD1,TGTGCCAGCAGTTATGCTGACAGGGCTTATAGCAATCAGCCCCAGCATTTT,CASSYADRAYSNQPQHF
16,TRBJ2-1,TRBV10-3,few,TRBD1,TGTGCCATCAGTGAGTTCCGGGACAGAGGGCTCAATGAGCAGTTCTTC,CAISEFRDRGLNEQFF